Shown below are 28 T cell receptor beta chains from a single sample sequenced in a study of T cells in Graves' hyperthyroidism and ophthalmopathy (dated by TCRdb to the late 2010s). The library relied on multiplex PCR. Data came from an Illumina HiSeq 2000. The TCR beta CDR3 regions were amplified from the RNA transcripts. The first round of RT-PCR for the TCR CDR3 was performed with the HTBI primer set and the Qiagen OneStep RT-PCR kit. TCRdb reprocessing: public reads trimmed at Q25 with fastp, clones called with MiXCR, in-frame beta chains kept. Rows are unified per CDR3 protein, each entry keeping the most common DNA and genes. For this sample there are 390,000 or so distinct CDR3 sequences; about 14% appear just once. Together, the top ten hold about 13% of the sample. Sequences were obtained from blood. Receptors were obtained from a young man with Graves' ophthalmopathy.

This clonotype appeared a few times. This chain links TRBV10-3 with TRBJ1-5, with 7 nucleotides matching TRBD1. Germline V CDR1 and CDR2: ENHRY, SYGVKD. The V segment lost 0 bases and the J segment 5 bases; nucleotides outside the gene matches: 13. The CDR3 covers 18 residues. The CDR3 protein is CAISESGFRRQGDQPQHF. The CDR3 coding sequence is TGTGCCATCAGTGAGTCGGGTTTTAGGCGGCAGGGGGATCAGCCCCAGCATTTT.

The sample holds many counts of this clonotype. V gene TRBV12-3 or TRBV12-4 combines with J gene TRBJ1-2; the match to TRBD1 covers 8 bases. Germline trimming cut 4 bases from V and 8 bases from J; bases unmatched to any gene: 18. The CDR3 has 17 amino acids. DNA for the CDR3: TGTGCCAGCAGTTCTAAGGTTGGACCCAGGGGGCAAGAGGGCTACACCTTC. This gives the protein CASSSKVGPRGQEGYTF.

This clonotype was seen ten or more times. The chain is built from TRBV27 and TRBJ2-1; no clear D. Trimming cost V 3 bases and J 0 bases, with 3 bases left between them. The CDR3 covers 13 residues. Germline lookup yields CDR1 MNHEY and CDR2 SMNVEV (reference sequence). The CDR3 loop is CASSFVSYNEQFF. In DNA, the CDR3 is TGTGCCAGCAGTTTTGTCTCCTACAATGAGCAGTTCTTC.

V usage is TRBV7-9 and J usage is TRBJ2-7; TRBD2 aligns across 11 bases. Trimming at V came to 1 base and at J to 3 bases, leaving 8 bases not matched to a gene. This CDR3 is 17 amino acids long. The germline CDR1 and CDR2 sequences are SEHNR and FQNEAQ (reference sequence). DNA of the CDR3: TGTGCCAGCAGCTTAGGGCTAGCGGGGGGACCTGACTACGAGCAGTACTTC. This sequence encodes CASSLGLAGGPDYEQYF. The variable domain in full, completed from reference TRBV7-9 and TRBJ2-7, reads DTGVSQNPRHKITKRGQNVTFRCDPISEHNRLYWYRQTLGQGPEFLTYFQNEAQLEKSRLLSDRFSAERPKGSFSTLEIQRTEQGDSAMYLCASSLGLAGGPDYEQYFGPGTRLTVT.

This clonotype was detected only a few times. This chain joins TRBV20-1 and TRBJ2-7, with D possibly matching TRBD2 (7 bases). Between the trimmed V and J ends, which lost 2 bases and 2 bases, there was a span of 16 bases. The CDR3 length is 15 residues. The germline V gene has CDR1 DFQATT and CDR2 SNEGSKA (reference sequence). CDR3 residues: CSARLGGANTYEQYF. The CDR3 DNA is TGCAGTGCTAGACTTGGGGGGGCTAACACCTACGAGCAGTACTTC.

This clonotype came up many times. This chain joins TRBV7-9 and TRBJ1-6, with D perhaps TRBD1 (6 bases). The germline V and J ends were trimmed by 1 base and 8 bases, with 12 bases remaining between them. The CDR3 totals 15 residues. Germline values: CDR1 SEHNR, CDR2 FQNEAQ (reference sequence). CDR3 nucleotides: TGTGCCAGCAGCTTAGGACGGGGGCAACATTCACCCCTCCACTTT. Translation gives CASSLGRGQHSPLHF.

In this sample, this clonotype turned up a few times. CDR3 nucleotide sequence: TGTGCCAGCAGTTTAACAGGCTACTATAACTATGGCTACACCTTC. It translates to CASSLTGYYNYGYTF. The chain joins TRBV27 to TRBJ1-2, with D perhaps TRBD1 (5 bases). V was cut by 2 bases and J by 1 base, with 11 bases left in between. Germline lookup yields CDR1 MNHEY and CDR2 SMNVEV (reference sequence). CDR3 length: 15 residues.

This clonotype was counted ten times or more. The gene calls are TRBV3-1 and TRBJ1-1; 7 nucleotides line up with TRBD1. This CDR3 has 16 residues. With V trimmed by 4 bases and J by 1 base, 9 bases remained unmatched. CDR1 is LGHDT and CDR2 is YNNKEL in the germline V gene (reference sequence). In DNA, the CDR3 is TGTGCCAGCAGCCGAGGATGGGGACAGAAGAACACTGAAGCTTTCTTT. This translates into CASSRGWGQKNTEAFF.

This clonotype has just a few counts. This chain joins TRBV15 and TRBJ1-5; no firm D call. Per the germline V gene, CDR1 is LNHNV and CDR2 is YYDKDF (reference sequence). The CDR3 is made up of 14 amino acids. Trimming shortened V by 4 bases and J by 0 bases, and 7 bases separated the two germline ends. CDR3: CATSTEPSNQPQHF. CDR3 bases: TGTGCCACCAGCACGGAGCCTAGCAATCAGCCCCAGCATTTT.

This clonotype was seen repeatedly, ten times or more. The genes are TRBV3-1 and TRBJ2-7; 11 positions agree with TRBD2. This CDR3 comprises 14 residues. The V gene's germline CDR1 is LGHDT and CDR2 YNNKEL (reference sequence). V trimming: 3 bases; J trimming: 3 bases; junction bases outside the gene matches: 1. The CDR3 sequence: CASSQGLAVYEQYF. In nucleotides, the CDR3 is TGTGCCAGCAGCCAGGGACTAGCGGTCTACGAGCAGTACTTC.

This clonotype was observed many times. This chain joins TRBV6-4 and TRBJ1-5, with a tentative D call TRBD1 (6 bases). V lost 4 bases and J 3 bases, leaving 13 bases between the germline ends. The CDR3 runs 15 residues. Looked up from germline, CDR1 is MRHNA and CDR2 is SNTAGT. For the CDR3, the DNA is TGTGCCAGCAGTGCCGGGACACTGGACAATCAGCCCCAGCATTTT. It specifies CASSAGTLDNQPQHF.

The chain employs TRBV24-1 and TRBJ2-2; 9 bases are shared with TRBD1. This CDR3 region has 15 residues. The germline CDR1 and CDR2 sequences are KGHDR and SFDVKD. V lost 6 bases to trimming and J lost 2 bases; unmatched junction nucleotides: 3. The CDR3 reads CATSLTGGNTGELFF. The CDR3 nucleotides read TGTGCCACCAGTTTGACAGGGGGAAACACCGGGGAGCTGTTTTTT.

The CDR3 DNA sequence: TGCGCCAGCAGCTTCGCCGGGACTAGCGGGTTAACCGGGGAGCTGTTTTTT. Translation: CASSFAGTSGLTGELFF. The chain employs TRBV5-1 and TRBJ2-2, with 12 bases fitting TRBD2. V gave up 2 bases and J gave up 5 bases; unmatched junction bases: 7. This CDR3 region has 17 residues. Germline V gene data show CDR1 as SGHRS and CDR2 as YFSETQ.

The V and J genes are TRBV7-9 and TRBJ2-5; 11 nucleotides line up with TRBD2. Germline-derived CDR1 and CDR2 are SEHNR and FQNEAQ (reference sequence). The CDR3 has 17 residues. V was clipped by 3 bases and J by 3 bases; unmatched bases: 9. The DNA for the CDR3 is TGTGCCAGCAGCTTGGGGCTAGCGGGAGGATGGGAAGAGACCCAGTACTTC. It translates to CASSLGLAGGWEETQYF.

This clonotype was found many times. V gene TRBV2 combines with J gene TRBJ2-1; D uncertain. From germline, CDR1 is SNHLY and CDR2 FYNNEI. The CDR3 has 14 residues. V shed 6 bases and J shed 0 bases, with 9 bases lying between them. The CDR3 sequence is CASRGRSSYNEQFF. In DNA form, the CDR3 reads TGTGCCAGCAGAGGCCGGTCCTCCTACAATGAGCAGTTCTTC.

This clonotype showed up many times. Here the CDR3 reads CASSWDSTGDTQYF. Written as DNA, the CDR3 is TGCGCCAGCAGCTGGGACAGCACGGGAGATACGCAGTATTTT. This rearrangement joins TRBV5-1 to TRBJ2-3; TRBD1 agrees at 7 bases. Germline CDR1 reads SGHRS; CDR2 reads YFSETQ. The CDR3 is 14 residues long. The V and J ends lost 3 bases and 5 bases, in that order; junction bases with no gene match: 6.

This clonotype has a count of ten or more. The chain joins TRBV5-1 to TRBJ2-3; weak D call: TRBD1 (6 bases). From germline, CDR1 is SGHRS and CDR2 YFSETQ. The V and J ends lost 5 bases and 0 bases respectively, with 13 bases between them. The CDR3 is 15 residues long. The CDR3 bases are TGCGCCAGCAGAGATGTTGACAGGAGCACAGATACGCAGTATTTT. Protein: CASRDVDRSTDTQYF.

This clonotype was counted only a few times. The rearrangement joins TRBV7-9 to TRBJ1-4; no definite D call. Germline loops: CDR1 SEHNR, CDR2 FQNEAQ (reference sequence). V was trimmed by 1 base and J by 10 bases, leaving 10 bases between them. This CDR3 has 13 amino acids. CDR3 region: CASSLVGGVKLFF. The CDR3 DNA follows: TGTGCCAGCAGCTTAGTTGGCGGAGTAAAACTGTTTTTT.

The chain recombines TRBV29-1 with TRBJ1-1; D gene uncertain. The V gene lost 0 bases and the J gene lost 8 bases, with 13 bases spanning the gap. This CDR3 spans 13 amino acids. Germline V CDR1 and CDR2: SQVTM, ANQGSEA. CDR3 residues: CSVEEESGWEAFF. The CDR3 region has the DNA TGCAGCGTTGAAGAAGAGTCAGGATGGGAAGCTTTCTTT. The variable domain in full, completed from reference TRBV29-1 and TRBJ1-1, reads SAVISQKPSRDICQRGTSLTIQCQVDSQVTMMFWYRQQPGQSLTLIATANQGSEATYESGFVIDKFPISRPNLTFSTLTVSNMSPEDSSIYLCSVEEESGWEAFFGQGTRLTVV.

Ten or more counts support this clonotype. The gene calls are TRBV24-1 and TRBJ2-7; the match to TRBD1 covers 9 bases. J gave up 5 bases and V 4 bases, and 8 bases lay outside the gene matches. Germline V gene data show CDR1 as KGHDR and CDR2 as SFDVKD. This CDR3 spans 15 amino acids. Here the CDR3 DNA reads TGTGCCACCAGTGACCCCGGGACAGGGAGGGACGAGCAGTACTTC. This translates into CATSDPGTGRDEQYF.

This clonotype was seen more than once but under ten times. The chain uses TRBV15 and TRBJ1-4, with TRBD1 identical over 9 bases. Germline V gives CDR1 LNHNV, CDR2 YYDKDF (reference sequence). V was clipped by 1 base and J by 7 bases; unmatched bases: 4. The CDR3 length is 15 residues. This CDR3 reads CATSRARTGAEKLFF. The CDR3 DNA sequence: TGTGCCACCAGCAGAGCCAGGACAGGGGCTGAAAAACTGTTTTTT.

At least ten counts were recorded for this clonotype. CDR3 region: CANYRVGTEAFF. CDR3 in DNA: TGTGCCAACTACAGGGTCGGCACTGAAGCTTTCTTT. The V gene is TRBV7-9, the J gene TRBJ1-1, with a weak D call TRBD1 (6 bases). The CDR3 consists of 12 residues. Germline CDR1 and CDR2: SEHNR and FQNEAQ (reference sequence). V was clipped by 10 bases and J by 4 bases, with 13 bases between them.

This clonotype was seen more than once but under ten times. The CDR3 here is CASSLSMIAETQYF. The DNA of the CDR3 is TGTGCCAGCAGTTTATCGATGATAGCGGAGACCCAGTACTTC. V is TRBV27 and J is TRBJ2-5, with D maybe TRBD2 (5 bases). Germline CDR1 and CDR2: MNHEY and SMNVEV (reference sequence). The CDR3 is 14 amino acids. Trimming removed 0 bases from V and 5 bases from J, with 10 bases in between.

This clonotype turned up a few times. The V call is TRBV20-1, the J call TRBJ1-2; D gene unclear. V was cut by 5 bases and J by 2 bases, with 12 bases left in between. In germline, CDR1 is DFQATT, CDR2 SNEGSKA (reference sequence). This CDR3 is built from 13 residues. The CDR3 region is CSAESTDNYGYTF. The DNA of the CDR3 is TGCAGTGCTGAATCGACCGACAACTATGGCTACACCTTC.

This clonotype was detected a few times. The chain joins TRBV19 to TRBJ2-3, with D unresolved. CDR3 length: 13 residues. Germline-derived CDR1 and CDR2 are LNHDA and SQIVND (reference sequence). The ends were cut back, 6 bases at V and 0 bases at J, with 7 bases in the middle. CDR3 sequence (DNA): TGTGCCAGTAGGTTCCCTAGCACAGATACGCAGTATTTT. Translating gives CASRFPSTDTQYF.

This clonotype was detected a few times. The junction differs from germline at one of its ends, possibly a read error. The chain links TRBV5-1 to TRBJ2-6; 8 bases align to TRBD1. The V gene's germline CDR1 is SGHRS and CDR2 YFSETQ. The CDR3 totals 15 residues. The CDR3 here is CASSRTGSGANVLAF. The CDR3 coding sequence is TGCGCCAGCAGCCGGACAGGGTCTGGGGCCAACGTCCTGGCTTTC. The whole variable domain, filled in from reference TRBV5-1 and TRBJ2-6, reads KAGVTQTPRYLIKTRGQQVTLSCSPISGHRSVSWYQQTPGQGLQFLFEYFSETQRNKGNFPGRFSGRQFSNSRSEMNVSTLELGDSALYLCASSRTGSGANVLAFGAGSRLTVL.

This clonotype was seen a handful of times. This chain links TRBV24-1 with TRBJ1-1, with a tentative D call TRBD1 (6 bases). The germline V gene has CDR1 KGHDR and CDR2 SFDVKD. This CDR3 is built from 15 residues. V lost 3 bases and J 1 base, leaving 11 bases between the germline ends. CDR3 region: CATSDPGQSNTEAFF. The CDR3 bases are TGTGCCACCAGTGATCCCGGACAGTCGAACACTGAAGCTTTCTTT.

The chain recombines TRBV5-1 with TRBJ2-3, with 9 bases that match TRBD1. The CDR3 runs to 15 residues. J lost 4 bases, V lost 3 bases, and 6 bases had no gene match. Looked up from germline, CDR1 is SGHRS and CDR2 is YFSETQ. Written as DNA, the CDR3 is TGCGCCAGCAGCTCCCGGGACAGGGTATCAGATACGCAGTATTTT. It specifies CASSSRDRVSDTQYF.